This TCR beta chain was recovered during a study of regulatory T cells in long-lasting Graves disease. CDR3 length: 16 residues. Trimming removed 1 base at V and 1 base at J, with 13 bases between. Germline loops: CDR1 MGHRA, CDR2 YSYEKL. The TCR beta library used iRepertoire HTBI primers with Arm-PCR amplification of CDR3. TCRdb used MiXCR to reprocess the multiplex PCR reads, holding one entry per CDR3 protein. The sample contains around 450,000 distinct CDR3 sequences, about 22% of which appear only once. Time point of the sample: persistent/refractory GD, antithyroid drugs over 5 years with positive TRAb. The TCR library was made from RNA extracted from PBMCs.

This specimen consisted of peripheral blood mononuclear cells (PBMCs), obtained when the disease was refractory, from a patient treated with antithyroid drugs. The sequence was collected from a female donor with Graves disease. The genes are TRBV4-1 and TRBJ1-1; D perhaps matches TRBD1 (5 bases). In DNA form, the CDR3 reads TGCGCCAGCAGCCAAGCACTCGGACACGCGAACACTGAAGCTTTCTTT. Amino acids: CASSQALGHANTEAFF.